What follows describes a single TCR beta chain. No antigen is known for it. In patients chosen for sequencing, flow cytometry had shown CD8+CD57+ cell expansion. Severe acquired aplastic anemia was diagnosed in all patients. No patient had been given any therapy when blood was sampled. There are 16 residues in the CDR3. Per germline, CDR1 SGHAT and CDR2 FQDESV (reference sequence). J was trimmed by 7 bases and V by 8 bases; bases with no gene match: 14. This specimen belongs to a study of CD8+CD57+ T cells in acquired aplastic anemia. As for the study in general: Sorted CD4+ and CD8+ cells gave a mean 3.2 ug DNA, range roughly 0.19 to 27.4 ug.

Notes on the study in general: A significant difference in CD8+ Simpson's diversity between patients and controls was not found.

The study profiled TCR beta VDJ and CDR3 using genomic DNA as template. MiXCR, applied by TCRdb to the reads, yields one record per CDR3 protein. Altogether roughly 93,000 distinct CDR3 sequences are present, roughly two thirds being singletons, with the ten largest covering less than 75%. The sequenced sample was sorted CD4+, CD8+, or CD8+CD57+ T cells (not recorded which) from PBMCs. The chain joins TRBV11-1 to TRBJ2-7; TRBD2 matches at 13 bases. The receptor's source is a human donor with aplastic anemia. The CDR3 reads CASPPGLAGTAAEQYF. The CDR3 region has the DNA TGTGCCAGCCCGCCGGGACTAGCGGGAACCGCTGCGGAGCAGTACTTC.